The 9 T cell receptor beta chains below all came from one sample that was sequenced in a study of T cell responses to AZD1222 COVID-19 vaccine. Produced via immunoSEQ multiplex PCR; TCRdb's table is partial and in-frame only. The sample records 65,000 to 70,000 clones, 83% being singletons. The sequencing used peripheral blood, collected 28 days after the second AZD1222 dose. The receptors stem from an adult who received the AZD1222 COVID-19 vaccine.

The gene calls are TRBV6-6 and TRBJ2-5; D not resolved. The CDR3 loop spans 13 amino acids. Germline-derived CDR1 and CDR2 are MNHNY and SVGAGI (reference sequence). V lost 3 bases and J lost 7, with 12 bases in between. In nucleotides, the CDR3 is TGTGCCAGCAGTTATGAGAACCGTGGGACCCAGTACTTC. Translated: CASSYENRGTQYF.

This chain connects TRBV7-2 to TRBJ2-3; D possibly corresponds to TRBD1 (5 bases). Germline CDR1 SGHTA, CDR2 FQGNSA. CDR3 size: 14 residues. The V and J ends lost 4 bases and 3 bases respectively, with 11 bases between them. The chain's CDR3 is CASSYRPATDTQYF. The CDR3 bases are TGTGCCAGCAGCTACAGGCCGGCTACAGATACGCAGTATTTT.

V gene TRBV7-6 combines with J gene TRBJ2-2; maybe TRBD2 (5 bases). The CDR3 consists of 14 residues. CDR1 and CDR2 from the germline V gene are SGHVS and FNYEAQ. V lost 6 bases to trimming and J lost 4 bases, with 12 bases between them. The CDR3 region is CASRRPAGTGELFF. Here the CDR3 DNA reads TGTGCCAGCAGAAGGCCCGCGGGCACCGGGGAGCTGTTTTTT.

CDR3 sequence: CASSFPDRATRGTEAFF. CDR3 nucleotides: TGTGCCAGCAGCTTTCCGGACAGGGCCACCCGAGGCACTGAAGCTTTCTTT. The chain recombines TRBV5-4 with TRBJ1-1; 8 bases map to TRBD1. This CDR3 is 17 amino acids long. V shed 2 bases and J 4 bases; nucleotides not matched to a gene: 13. Germline lookup yields CDR1 SGHNT and CDR2 YYREEE (reference sequence).

The chain couples TRBV28 to TRBJ2-7; D is perhaps TRBD1 (5 bases). Trimming pared 7 bases from V and 1 base from J, leaving 11 bases between. CDR1 is MDHEN and CDR2 is SYDVKM in the germline V gene. The CDR3 spans 13 residues. In nucleotides, the CDR3 is TGTGCCAGCACCACGAGACAGTCCTACGAGCAGTACTTC. As protein: CASTTRQSYEQYF.

The chain is built from TRBV4-3 and TRBJ2-5; 10 nucleotides agree with TRBD2. CDR3 size: 18 residues. The germline V gene has CDR1 LGHNA and CDR2 YSLEER. The J segment lost 4 bases and the V segment lost 1 base, leaving 12 bases of the junction unmatched. CDR3 bases: TGCGCCAGCAGCCAAGTTTGGGGGACTAGCGAGACCGGAGAGACCCAGTACTTC. Translation: CASSQVWGTSETGETQYF.

V is TRBV7-2 and J is TRBJ1-2; D remains unclear. This CDR3 is built from 15 residues. The ends were cut back, 6 bases at V and 1 base at J, with 15 bases in the middle. CDR1 and CDR2 (germline): SGHTA, FQGNSA. This CDR3 reads CASRPGTGSNYGYTF. The CDR3 DNA follows: TGTGCCAGCAGACCCGGTACGGGCAGTAACTATGGCTACACCTTC.

This rearrangement joins TRBV6-2 or TRBV6-3 to TRBJ1-6, with a tentative D call TRBD1 (5 bases). The CDR3 spans 15 residues. V gave up 5 bases and J gave up 7 bases, with 15 bases separating them. Germline V lookup: CDR1 MNHEY, CDR2 SVGEGT. DNA for the CDR3: TGTGCCAGCAGTCGAAGGGGAGTAGGCAATTCACCCCTCCACTTT. It specifies CASSRRGVGNSPLHF.

This sequence joins TRBV29-1 and TRBJ2-3; D not resolved. CDR1 and CDR2 from the germline V gene are SQVTM and ANQGSEA. V lost 4 bases to trimming and J lost 7 bases, with 9 bases between them. This CDR3 comprises 11 residues. CDR3: CSVVKGNTQYF. The CDR3, as DNA: TGCAGCGTTGTGAAAGGCAATACGCAGTATTTT.